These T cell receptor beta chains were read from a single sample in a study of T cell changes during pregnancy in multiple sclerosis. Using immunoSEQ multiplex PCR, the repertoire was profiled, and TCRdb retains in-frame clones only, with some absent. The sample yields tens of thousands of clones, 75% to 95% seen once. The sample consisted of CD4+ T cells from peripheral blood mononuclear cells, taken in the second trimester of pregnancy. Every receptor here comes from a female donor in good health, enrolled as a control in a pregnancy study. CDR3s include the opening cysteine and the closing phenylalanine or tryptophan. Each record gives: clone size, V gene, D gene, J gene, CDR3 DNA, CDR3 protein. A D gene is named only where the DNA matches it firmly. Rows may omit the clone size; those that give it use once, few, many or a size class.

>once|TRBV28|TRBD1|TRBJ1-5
TGTGCCAGCAGAGGGGGCGGCGTGGGGCCCCAGCATTTT
CASRGGGVGPQHF
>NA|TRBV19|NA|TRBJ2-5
TGTGCCAGTAGTAACTCCCAGGGCCGGGAGACCCAGTACTTC
CASSNSQGRETQYF
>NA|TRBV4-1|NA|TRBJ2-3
TGCGCCAGCAGCCAAGAAGTTTCGGGACTCAGGAGGTATTTT
CASSQEVSGLRRYF
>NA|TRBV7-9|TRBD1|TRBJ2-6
TGTGCCAGCAGCTTCGCCGACAGGGGGCCTGGGGCCAACGTCCTGACTTTC
CASSFADRGPGANVLTF
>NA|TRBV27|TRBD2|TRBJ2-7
TGTGCCAGCAGCCAACTAGCGGGAGGGCGCTACGAGCAGTACTTC
CASSQLAGGRYEQYF
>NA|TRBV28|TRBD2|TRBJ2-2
TGTGCCAGCACGGGGAGGGGCGGGGAGCTGTTTTTT
CASTGRGGELFF
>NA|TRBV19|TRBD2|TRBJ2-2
TGTGCCAGTAGACTGGCGGGAGCCGCCGGGGAGCTGTTTTTT
CASRLAGAAGELFF
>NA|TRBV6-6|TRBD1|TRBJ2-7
TGTGCCAGCAGTTCAGGACAGGGTTCCTACGAGCAGTACTTC
CASSSGQGSYEQYF
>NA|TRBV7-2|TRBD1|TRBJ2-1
TGTGCCAGCAGCACGGACAGGGGAGGCAATGAGCAGTTCTTC
CASSTDRGGNEQFF
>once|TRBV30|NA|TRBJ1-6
TGTGCCTGGAGTACTGACCTCGGGGGTTCACCCCTCCACTTT
CAWSTDLGGSPLHF